This TCR beta chain was recovered during a study of blood T cell repertoires in COVID-19. The repertoire was sequenced with immunoSEQ multiplex PCR; TCRdb's copy has only in-frame clones and lacks some. The sample holds approximately 300,000 clones; about four fifths are singletons and the top ten take roughly 14%. While infection was still active, Seattle patients were enrolled and then followed longitudinally. The CDR3 contains 14 residues. The germline CDR1 and CDR2 sequences are SQVTM and ANQGSEA. V lost 7 bases, J lost 4 bases, and 11 bases stayed unmatched. Material: peripheral blood. This sequence was found in a person in their 70s with COVID-19, enrolled during active disease. This chain joins TRBV29-1 and TRBJ1-2; TRBD1 aligns across 8 bases. Here the CDR3 reads CSGKLGQGAYGYTF. The CDR3, as DNA: TGCAGCGGCAAACTTGGGCAGGGGGCCTATGGCTACACCTTC.